Presented here are 2 T cell receptor delta chains from one specimen sequenced in a study of gamma-delta T cells after stem cell transplantation. TCRdb reanalysed the RT-PCR reads via CATT. The sample consists of about 1,300 delta-chain clones, around 27% of them appearing once. Sequencing was performed on gamma-delta T cells. These receptors all stem from a human donor. It is not recorded whose cells these are; they may come from a transplant donor.

This clone was counted a single time. The mismatch at residue 3 between this DNA's translation and the TCRdb protein of a much larger clone likely reflects a read error; the protein shown is translated from the DNA. The CDR3 here is CARDRLGPQADKLIF. In DNA, the CDR3 is TGTGCCCGTGACAGGCTGGGCCCTCAGGCCGATAAACTCATCTTT. This chain connects TRDV2 to TRDJ1; D might be TRDD3 (5 bases). The germline gives CDR1 GEAIGNYY, CDR2 EKD. There are 15 residues in the CDR3.

About this clone itself: With only one base between it and a far larger clone, this is likely a read error. CDR3 sequence reads: CALGPTNGWGIQEELIF. CDR3 coding DNA: TGTGCTCTTGGACCTACGAATGGCTGGGGGATACAGGAGGAACTCATCTTT. The chain recombines TRDV1 with TRDJ1, with 11 positions matching TRDD3. Germline V gives CDR1 TSWWSYY, CDR2 QGS. There are 17 residues in the CDR3. With 6 bases clipped from V and 9 bases from J, the junction kept 18 bases outside the gene matches.